This T cell receptor beta chain was sequenced for a study of T cells in Graves' hyperthyroidism and ophthalmopathy (dated by TCRdb to about 2019). A note on the overall study: Peripheral blood samples were taken at the time of initial diagnosis, prior to any treatment. The 90 to 100 discovery patients were randomly divided into training and test sets at a 7:3 ratio. In addition, the study compared T-cell repertoires in thyroid tissue and in blood from six Graves' hyperthyroidism patients. According to the paper, TCR Vbeta CDR3 sequencing was carried out on about 140 peripheral blood samples, which came from 40 to 45 ophthalmopathy, 75 or so hyperthyroidism and roughly 17 progressor patients. Prospective prediction of ophthalmopathy was tested in an independent validation cohort of some 19 hyperthyroidism patients and some 17 patients who later progressed to ophthalmopathy. To identify distinguishing TCR V-J signatures, a discovery cohort of 90 to 100 patients was used, comprising 40 to 45 with Graves' ophthalmopathy and about 59 with stable Graves' hyperthyroidism. After sampling, hyperthyroidism patients received methimazole starting at 30 mg daily, and ophthalmopathy patients received high-dose intravenous methylprednisolone.

Graves' hyperthyroidism was defined as stable when no progression to ophthalmopathy occurred over 18 months of follow-up. Hyperthyroidism patients were aged 18 to 65 years and newly diagnosed, with disease duration of less than 2 months. Exclusion was applied to patients with uncontrolled infections, other autoimmune diseases, pregnancy or lactation. Diagnoses relied on clinical symptoms, serum thyroxine and TRAb, thyroid ultrasound and orbital computed tomography. Ficoll-Paque density gradient centrifugation was used to isolate PBMCs from around 10 ml of fresh peripheral blood. Total RNA was extracted with Trizol reagent, and quality was checked on an Agilent 2100 Bioanalyzer. Note on this clonotype: Its antigen has not been determined. No much larger clone exists at a distance of one base, and base qualities are not known.

Summary of the overall study and its limitations: Blood samples also contained most of the expanded thyroid clonotypes (frequency above 0.001), which suggests that blood repertoires may reflect thyroid immune responses. No statistical method was used to set the sample size in advance, and investigators knew the group allocation. Ophthalmopathy was separated from stable hyperthyroidism by a 13 V-J signature model, with approximately 90% sensitivity and approximately 81% specificity obtained in cross-validation and 80%/75% obtained in testing. During validation, the model predicted progression to ophthalmopathy a median of approximately 7 months ahead of onset, with roughly 65% sensitivity and under 85% specificity.

TCR beta CDR3 regions were amplified from RNA transcripts. The first round of RT-PCR for the TCR CDR3 was performed with the HTBI primer set and the Qiagen OneStep RT-PCR kit. Libraries were constructed in a second round of multiplex PCR, after which size selection and purification were carried out. Sequencing of the libraries was done on an Illumina HiSeq2000 using paired-end 100 bp reads. As for how the authors treated the data: SOAPnuke was used to process the raw data, throwing out any read that contained adapters or uncalled bases, had a mean Phred below 15, or lacked an exact constant-primer or identifier match. COPE v1.2.5 was used to merge the high-quality paired reads, and each unique nucleotide sequence was defined as a clonotype. MiTCR v1.1 was used to align the clonotypes against IMGT TRBV, TRBD and TRBJ reference segments. Analysis was restricted to V-J combinations with a frequency above 0.0001, which covered roughly 99% of repertoires. The TCS score was defined as the ratio of F50 (clonal expansion) to E x V (chaos), calculated using BLOSUM62-based TCRdist between CDR3 peptides within each V-J. Welch's t-statistics and random forest reduced around 510 V-J features to around 14, which were used in a naive Bayes classifier (R e1071). TCRdb redid the processing of the public reads, applying fastp at Q25 and MiXCR, and retained in-frame beta chains. CDR3 protein sequences are deduplicated, and each keeps its most common genes and DNA. TCRdb's processing, not the authors' own work, is the source of the V and J calls. Across this sample there are hundreds of thousands of distinct CDR3 sequences, with roughly 17% seen only once. 3.8% of the sample comes from the top ten.

Sequenced input: blood. The receptor was derived from a woman aged 25 to 39 with Graves' hyperthyroidism.

The bases read TGTGCCAGCAGTTACTCGAGAACGGCTCCTGGCTACACCTTC. This translates into CASSYSRTAPGYTF. Recombination linked TRBV6-5 to TRBJ1-2; there is no confident call for the D gene. The CDR3 holds 14 amino acids from the cysteine to the phenylalanine. Only the CDR3 part of the read is kept: 42 bases, read in frame from the first base. From a lookup of the germline V gene, CDR1 and CDR2 are MNHEY and SVGAGI. V sheds 0 bases and J sheds 7 bases, leaving 12 bases between their ends.